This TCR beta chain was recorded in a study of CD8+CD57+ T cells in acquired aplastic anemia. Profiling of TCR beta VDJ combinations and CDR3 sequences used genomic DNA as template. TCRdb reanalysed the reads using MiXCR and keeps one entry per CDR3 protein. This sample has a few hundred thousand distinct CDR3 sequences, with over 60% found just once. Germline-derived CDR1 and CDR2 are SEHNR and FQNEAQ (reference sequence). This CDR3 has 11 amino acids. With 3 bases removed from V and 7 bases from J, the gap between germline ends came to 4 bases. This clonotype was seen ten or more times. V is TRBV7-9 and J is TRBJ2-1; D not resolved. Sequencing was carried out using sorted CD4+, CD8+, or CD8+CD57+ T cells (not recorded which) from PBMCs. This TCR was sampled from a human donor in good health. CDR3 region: CASSFSNEQFF. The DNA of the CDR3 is TGTGCCAGCAGCTTTTCGAATGAGCAGTTCTTC.